This TCR beta chain emerged from a study of PD-L1 blockade in urothelial cancer. Study-level background: Administration of atezolizumab to patients began around 2014, at 1,200 mg intravenously every 3 weeks. Blood samples contained a median 141,255 T cells. The authors examined blood 3 weeks (second dose) and 6 weeks after treatment start.

Germline V gene lookup returns CDR1 SGHVS and CDR2 FNYEAQ. The CDR3 is 17 amino acids. The V and J ends lost 1 base and 5 bases respectively, with 20 bases between them. As to time point: pretreatment peripheral blood. General study results and limits: More expansion of tumor-associated blood clones, seen at 3 weeks, marked durable-benefit patients.

Repertoires were generated with immunoSEQ multiplex PCR, while TCRdb's copy carries only in-frame clones and drops some. The sample contains tens of thousands of clones, about 84% of which appear only once. Of note for this clone: Its cognate antigen is unknown.

The sequencing used PBMCs, collected around atezolizumab (anti-PD-L1) treatment. The J gene is TRBJ1-1, the V gene TRBV7-6, with D perhaps TRBD1 (5 bases). This sequence was found in a man in his fifties or sixties with urothelial cancer. CDR3 protein: CASSLVPGLRGGTEAFF. The CDR3 DNA follows: TGTGCCAGCAGCTTAGTCCCCGGACTTCGGGGGGGAACTGAAGCTTTCTTT.